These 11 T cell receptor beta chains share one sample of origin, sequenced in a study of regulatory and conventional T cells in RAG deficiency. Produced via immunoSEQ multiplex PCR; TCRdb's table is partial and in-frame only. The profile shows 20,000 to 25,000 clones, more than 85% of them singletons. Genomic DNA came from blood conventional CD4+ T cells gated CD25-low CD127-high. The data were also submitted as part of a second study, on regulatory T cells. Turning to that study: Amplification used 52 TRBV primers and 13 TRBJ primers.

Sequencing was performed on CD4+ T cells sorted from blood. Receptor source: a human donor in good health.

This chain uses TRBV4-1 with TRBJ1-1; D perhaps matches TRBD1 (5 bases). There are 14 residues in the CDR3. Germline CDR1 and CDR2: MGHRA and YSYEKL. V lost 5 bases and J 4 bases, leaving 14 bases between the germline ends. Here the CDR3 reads CASSSWTRGTEAFF. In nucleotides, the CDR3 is TGCGCCAGCAGCTCATGGACAAGGGGCACTGAAGCTTTCTTT.

The CDR3 spells CASTPAGGTGELFF. CDR3 bases: TGTGCCTCCACCCCAGCGGGAGGCACCGGGGAGCTGTTTTTT. The chain carries TRBV10-3 and TRBJ2-2, with 9 positions matching TRBD2. Germline CDR1 is ENHRY and CDR2 is SYGVKD. The CDR3 has 14 amino acids. V shed 11 bases and J 4 bases; nucleotides not matched to a gene: 8.

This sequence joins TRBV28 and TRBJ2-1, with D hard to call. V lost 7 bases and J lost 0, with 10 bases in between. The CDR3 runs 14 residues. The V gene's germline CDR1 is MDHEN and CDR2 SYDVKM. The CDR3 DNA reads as TGTGCCAGCAAGTCCCCAAGCTCCTACAATGAGCAGTTCTTC. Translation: CASKSPSSYNEQFF. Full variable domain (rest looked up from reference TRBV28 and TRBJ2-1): DVKVTQSSRYLVKRTGEKVFLECVQDMDHENMFWYRQDPGLGLRLIYFSYDVKMKEKGDIPEGYSVSREKKERFSLILESASTNQTSMYLCASKSPSSYNEQFFGPGTRLTVL.

CDR3 region: CASTLGGSQLGYTF. As DNA, the CDR3 is TGTGCCAGCACCCTGGGGGGGTCGCAACTTGGCTACACCTTC. The chain carries TRBV6-1 and TRBJ1-2; D is perhaps TRBD1 (5 bases). The ends were cut back, 7 bases at V and 7 bases at J, with 19 bases in the middle. CDR1 and CDR2 from the germline V gene are MNHNS and SASEGT. This CDR3 spans 14 amino acids.

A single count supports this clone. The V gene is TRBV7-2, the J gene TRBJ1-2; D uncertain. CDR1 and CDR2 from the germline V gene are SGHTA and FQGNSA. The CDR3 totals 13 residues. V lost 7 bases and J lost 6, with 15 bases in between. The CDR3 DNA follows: TGTGCCAGCAAAATCTTGTGGGCAGATGGCTACACCTTC. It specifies CASKILWADGYTF.

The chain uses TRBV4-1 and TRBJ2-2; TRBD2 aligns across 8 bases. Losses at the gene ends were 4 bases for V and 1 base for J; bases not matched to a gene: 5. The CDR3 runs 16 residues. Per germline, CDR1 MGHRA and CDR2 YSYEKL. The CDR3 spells CASSPAGGGNTGELFF. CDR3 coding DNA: TGCGCCAGCAGCCCCGCCGGGGGGGGGAACACCGGGGAGCTGTTTTTT.

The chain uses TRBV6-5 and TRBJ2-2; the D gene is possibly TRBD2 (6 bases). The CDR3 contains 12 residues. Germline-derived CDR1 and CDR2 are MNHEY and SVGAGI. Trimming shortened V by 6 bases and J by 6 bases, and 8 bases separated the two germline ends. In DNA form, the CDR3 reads TGTGCCAGCAGGGAGGGGCCCGGGGAGCTGTTTTTT. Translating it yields CASREGPGELFF.

DNA for the CDR3: TGTGCCAGCCCTAGGGCCCTCCTAAATGGCTACACCTTC. Its translation is CASPRALLNGYTF. The V and J genes are TRBV27 and TRBJ1-2; D is ambiguous. Looked up from germline, CDR1 is MNHEY and CDR2 is SMNVEV (reference sequence). The CDR3 consists of 13 residues. V lost 8 bases and J lost 6, with 16 bases in between.

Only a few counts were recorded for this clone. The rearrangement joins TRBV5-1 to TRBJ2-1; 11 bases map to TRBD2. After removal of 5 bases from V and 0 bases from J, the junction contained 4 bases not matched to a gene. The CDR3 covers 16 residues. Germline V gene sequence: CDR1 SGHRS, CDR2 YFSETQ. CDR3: CASSPTSGNSYNEQFF. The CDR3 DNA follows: TGCGCCAGCAGTCCGACTAGCGGGAACTCCTACAATGAGCAGTTCTTC. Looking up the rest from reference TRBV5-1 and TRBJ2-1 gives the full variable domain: KAGVTQTPRYLIKTRGQQVTLSCSPISGHRSVSWYQQTPGQGLQFLFEYFSETQRNKGNFPGRFSGRQFSNSRSEMNVSTLELGDSALYLCASSPTSGNSYNEQFFGPGTRLTVL.

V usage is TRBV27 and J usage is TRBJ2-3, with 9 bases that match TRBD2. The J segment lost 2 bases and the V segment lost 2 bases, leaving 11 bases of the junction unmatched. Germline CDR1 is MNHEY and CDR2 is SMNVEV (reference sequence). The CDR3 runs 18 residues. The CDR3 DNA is TGTGCCAGCAGTTTAATGGGGGGGCTAGCGGGGTACACAGATACGCAGTATTTT. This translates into CASSLMGGLAGYTDTQYF.

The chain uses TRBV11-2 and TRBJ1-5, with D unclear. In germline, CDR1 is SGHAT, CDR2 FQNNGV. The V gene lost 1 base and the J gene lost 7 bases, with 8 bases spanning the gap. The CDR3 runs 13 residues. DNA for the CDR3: TGTGCCAGCAGCTTAGCCCAAACCCAGCCCCAGCATTTT. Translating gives CASSLAQTQPQHF.